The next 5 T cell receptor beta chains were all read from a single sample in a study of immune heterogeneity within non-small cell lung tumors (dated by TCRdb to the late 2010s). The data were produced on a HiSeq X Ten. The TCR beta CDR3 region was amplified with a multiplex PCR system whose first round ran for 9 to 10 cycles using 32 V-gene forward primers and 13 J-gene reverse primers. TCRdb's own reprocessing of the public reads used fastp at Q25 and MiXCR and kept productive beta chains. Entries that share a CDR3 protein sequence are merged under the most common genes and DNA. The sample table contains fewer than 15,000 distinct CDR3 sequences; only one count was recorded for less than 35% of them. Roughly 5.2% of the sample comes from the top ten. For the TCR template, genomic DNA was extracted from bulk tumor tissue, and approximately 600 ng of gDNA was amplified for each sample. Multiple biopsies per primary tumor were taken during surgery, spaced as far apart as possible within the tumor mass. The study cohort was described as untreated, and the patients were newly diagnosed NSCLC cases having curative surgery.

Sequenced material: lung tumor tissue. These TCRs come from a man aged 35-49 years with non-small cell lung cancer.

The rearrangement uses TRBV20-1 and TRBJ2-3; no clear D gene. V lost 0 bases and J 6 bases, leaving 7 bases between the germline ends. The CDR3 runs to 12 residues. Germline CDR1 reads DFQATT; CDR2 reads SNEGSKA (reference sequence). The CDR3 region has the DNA TGCAGTGCTAGAGATGTGGCGGATACGCAGTATTTT. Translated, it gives CSARDVADTQYF.

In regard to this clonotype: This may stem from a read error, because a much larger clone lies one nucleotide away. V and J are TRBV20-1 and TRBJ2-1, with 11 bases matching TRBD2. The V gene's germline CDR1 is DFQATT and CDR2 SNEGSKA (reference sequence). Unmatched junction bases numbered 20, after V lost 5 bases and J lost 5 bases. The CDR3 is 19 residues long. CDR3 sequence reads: CSAFSSGREAFVWNNEQFF. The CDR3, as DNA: TGCAGTGCTTTTAGTAGCGGGAGGGAGGCTTTCGTGTGGAACAATGAGCAGTTCTTC.

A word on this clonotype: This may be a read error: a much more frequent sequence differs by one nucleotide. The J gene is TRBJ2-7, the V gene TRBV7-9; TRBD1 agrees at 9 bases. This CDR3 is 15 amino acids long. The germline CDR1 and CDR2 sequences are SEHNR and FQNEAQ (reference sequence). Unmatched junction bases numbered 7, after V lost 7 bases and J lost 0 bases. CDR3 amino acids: CASIPGTGTSYEQYF. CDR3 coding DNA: TGTGCCAGCATCCCAGGGACAGGGACCTCCTACGAGCAGTACTTC.

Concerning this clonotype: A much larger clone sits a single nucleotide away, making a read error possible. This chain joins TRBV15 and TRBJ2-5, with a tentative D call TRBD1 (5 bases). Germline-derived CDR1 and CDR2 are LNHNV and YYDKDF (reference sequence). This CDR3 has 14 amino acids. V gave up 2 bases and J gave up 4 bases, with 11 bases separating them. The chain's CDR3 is CATSRTRVPETQYF. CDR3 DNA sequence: TGTGCCACCAGCAGAACCAGGGTCCCAGAGACCCAGTACTTC.

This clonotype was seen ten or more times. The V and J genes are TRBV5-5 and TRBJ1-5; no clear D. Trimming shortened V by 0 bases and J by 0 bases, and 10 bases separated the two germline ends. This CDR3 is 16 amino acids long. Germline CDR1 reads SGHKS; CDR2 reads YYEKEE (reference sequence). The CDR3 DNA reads TGTGCCAGCAGCTTGGGTCCAGGTTATAGCAATCAGCCCCAGCATTTT. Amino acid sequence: CASSLGPGYSNQPQHF.